These 21 T cell receptor beta chains were all obtained from the same sample, sequenced in a study of T cells in Graves' hyperthyroidism and ophthalmopathy. Amplification targeted TCR beta CDR3 regions from RNA transcripts. Using the HTBI primer set, a first-round RT-PCR was run on the TCR CDR3. TCRdb re-called the multiplex PCR reads through MiXCR, storing one row per CDR3 protein. The sample has around 620,000 distinct CDR3 sequences, approximately 44% seen once. Sample: peripheral blood or thyroid tissue (not recorded which). These receptors originate from an adult woman with Graves' disease, either hyperthyroidism or ophthalmopathy (not recorded which).

The J gene is TRBJ1-2, the V gene TRBV19; 10 nucleotides align to TRBD1. The germline gives CDR1 LNHDA, CDR2 SQIVND (reference sequence). Germline trimming cut 9 bases from V and 6 bases from J; bases unmatched to any gene: 13. This CDR3 comprises 15 residues. In DNA form, the CDR3 reads TGTGCCAGCTTACACCGGGACAGGGGAAGGAATGGCTACACCTTC. Amino acid sequence: CASLHRDRGRNGYTF.

Remarks on this clonotype: In this CDR3 the conserved last residue, phenylalanine or tryptophan, is missing, so a read error is likely. Because the CDR3's place on the DNA is in doubt, the DNA is left out and the CDR3 is given as listed by TCRdb. CDR3 sequence reads: CSVEDPQGYY. This chain joins TRBV29-1 and TRBJ1-1; the table's D call, TRBD1, has no DNA check behind it. The CDR3 extends over 10 residues, inclusive of both ends. Germline V gives CDR1 SQVTM, CDR2 ANQGSEA.

This clonotype was observed at least ten times. CDR3 region: CASSQEREQETQYF. The CDR3 DNA is TGTGCCAGCAGCCAAGAGAGGGAGCAAGAGACCCAGTACTTC. The genes are TRBV3-1 and TRBJ2-5, with D possibly matching TRBD2 (5 bases). V lost 0 bases, J lost 2 bases, and 7 bases lay in between. This CDR3 contains 14 residues. CDR1 and CDR2 from the germline V gene are LGHDT and YNNKEL (reference sequence).

This chain links TRBV20-1 with TRBJ2-5; TRBD1 or TRBD2 may be the D gene (5 bases each). Between the trimmed V and J ends, which lost 6 bases and 4 bases, there was a span of 21 bases. Germline V CDR1 and CDR2: DFQATT, SNEGSKA (reference sequence). This CDR3 is 15 amino acids long. The CDR3, as DNA: TGCAGTGCCGGGATAGTGGGAGATGGGGGAGAGACCCAGTACTTC. Translation: CSAGIVGDGGETQYF.

This clonotype occurred many times. V usage is TRBV7-2 and J usage is TRBJ2-7, with D hard to call. Trimming stripped 5 bases from V and 2 bases from J, with 10 bases between. The CDR3 totals 13 residues. The germline gives CDR1 SGHTA, CDR2 FQGNSA. DNA of the CDR3: TGTGCCAGCAGCCCCAACATGGCCTACGAGCAGTACTTC. This codes for CASSPNMAYEQYF.

J is TRBJ2-7 and V is TRBV20-1; tentatively, D is TRBD2 (5 bases). Germline CDR1 is DFQATT and CDR2 is SNEGSKA (reference sequence). With 6 bases removed from V and 3 bases from J, the gap between germline ends came to 24 bases. The CDR3 sequence is 16 residues long. CDR3 DNA sequence: TGCAGTGCGAGCAGTGTCCTGGAGGCGGATGGCTACGAGCAGTACTTC. Protein product: CSASSVLEADGYEQYF.

The chain carries TRBV5-4 and TRBJ1-6; no reliable D call. The CDR3 runs 14 residues. Trimming removed 6 bases from V and 0 bases from J, with 7 bases in between. Germline loops: CDR1 SGHNT, CDR2 YYREEE (reference sequence). This chain's CDR3 is CASNRGSYNSPLHF. The CDR3 DNA sequence: TGTGCCAGCAACCGAGGCTCCTATAATTCACCCCTCCACTTT.

The chain carries TRBV25-1 and TRBJ1-1, with 9 bases aligning to TRBD1. Looked up from germline, CDR1 is MGHDK and CDR2 is SYGVNS. Germline trimming cut 7 bases from V and 5 bases from J; bases unmatched to any gene: 8. The CDR3 covers 14 residues. Here the CDR3 reads CASTNTGGRTEAFF. DNA of the CDR3: TGTGCCAGCACGAATACAGGGGGCCGTACTGAAGCTTTCTTT.

V and J are TRBV7-2 and TRBJ2-1; 10 positions match TRBD2. This CDR3 region has 12 residues. Per germline, CDR1 SGHTA and CDR2 FQGNSA. In DNA form, the CDR3 reads TGTGCTAATAGCGGGAGGCACAATGAGCAGTTCTTC. Translated: CANSGRHNEQFF.

In its sample, this clonotype was seen many times. A read error may account for a junction end that differs from germline. This sequence joins TRBV7-9 and TRBJ1-1; D is unclear. The CDR3 consists of 12 residues. The germline CDR1 and CDR2 sequences are SEHNR and FQNEAQ (reference sequence). As DNA, the CDR3 is TGTGCCAGCAGCTTAGATCAGCTTAGATCTTCCTTT. It encodes CASSLDQLRSSF.

Ten or more counts support this clonotype. The chain uses TRBV2 and TRBJ2-7; 8 nucleotides align to TRBD1. V was pared by 6 bases and J by 3 bases, with 10 bases of the junction left unmatched. The CDR3 covers 15 residues. The germline CDR1 and CDR2 sequences are SNHLY and FYNNEI. The CDR3 region is CASSATQGAGYEQYF. CDR3 in DNA: TGTGCCAGCAGCGCGACTCAGGGGGCGGGCTACGAGCAGTACTTC.

V usage is TRBV28 and J usage is TRBJ2-7; 7 nucleotides agree with TRBD2. CDR3 length: 15 residues. The germline V gene encodes CDR1 MDHEN and CDR2 SYDVKM. J lost 7 bases, V lost 5 bases, and 14 bases had no gene match. In DNA, the CDR3 is TGTGCCAGCAGTCTAAAGCGGGACGCCGCTCCGGAGCAGTACTTC. Translating gives CASSLKRDAAPEQYF. Supplemented by reference TRBV28 and TRBJ2-7, the full variable domain reads DVKVTQSSRYLVKRTGEKVFLECVQDMDHENMFWYRQDPGLGLRLIYFSYDVKMKEKGDIPEGYSVSREKKERFSLILESASTNQTSMYLCASSLKRDAAPEQYFGPGTRLTVT.

The chain joins TRBV15 to TRBJ2-2; maybe TRBD1 (6 bases). The CDR3 runs to 16 residues. Germline CDR1 and CDR2: LNHNV and YYDKDF (reference sequence). Trimming stripped 1 base from V and 4 bases from J, with 13 bases between. CDR3 DNA sequence: TGTGCCACCAGCAGAGTGGTAGGCAGGGGCACCGGGGAGCTGTTTTTT. It encodes CATSRVVGRGTGELFF.

The V and J genes are TRBV7-9 and TRBJ1-1, with 9 bases lining up with TRBD1. From germline, CDR1 is SEHNR and CDR2 FQNEAQ (reference sequence). With V trimmed by 5 bases and J by 5 bases, 6 bases remained unmatched. This CDR3 region has 14 residues. CDR3 sequence reads: CASSLQGAITEAFF. CDR3 bases: TGTGCCAGCAGCCTACAGGGGGCGATTACTGAAGCTTTCTTT.

The chain is built from TRBV20-1 and TRBJ1-2, with D hard to call. V was shortened by 5 bases and J by 0 bases, with 13 bases between the two germline ends. Germline CDR1 and CDR2: DFQATT and SNEGSKA (reference sequence). This CDR3 comprises 14 residues. The chain's CDR3 is CSAHYSPTNYGYTF. The CDR3 nucleotides read TGCAGTGCTCACTATAGCCCCACTAACTATGGCTACACCTTC.

The CDR3 region is CASSLREALVETQYF. DNA for the CDR3: TGTGCCAGCAGCTTACGGGAGGCTTTGGTGGAGACCCAGTACTTC. This sequence joins TRBV7-2 and TRBJ2-5, with 7 nucleotides matching TRBD2. The CDR3 is 15 amino acids. V trimming: 2 bases; J trimming: 5 bases; junction bases outside the gene matches: 8. Germline lookup yields CDR1 SGHTA and CDR2 FQGNSA.

Ten or more counts support this clonotype. The chain couples TRBV20-1 to TRBJ1-1; 8 bases align to TRBD1. The ends lost 3 bases at V and 4 bases at J; junction bases unmatched: 7. The length of the CDR3 is 14 residues. CDR1 and CDR2 from the germline V gene are DFQATT and SNEGSKA (reference sequence). In nucleotides, the CDR3 is TGCAGTGCTAGCCAGGGGGCTATGATCACTGAAGCTTTCTTT. This sequence encodes CSASQGAMITEAFF.

On this clonotype itself: A junction end diverges from the germline sequence, so it may reflect a read error. The chain employs TRBV29-1 and TRBJ1-3; D perhaps matches TRBD1 (6 bases). Germline CDR1 is SQVTM and CDR2 is ANQGSEA. This CDR3 spans 15 amino acids. CDR3 region: CSAIAPRGSGDTIYF. CDR3 in DNA: TGCAGCGCCATTGCACCCAGGGGCTCTGGAGACACCATATATTTT.

In this sample, this clonotype turned up many times. The gene calls are TRBV20-1 and TRBJ1-3; maybe TRBD1 (5 bases). The CDR3 totals 14 residues. CDR1 and CDR2 from the germline V gene are DFQATT and SNEGSKA (reference sequence). Trimming took 3 bases from V and 11 from J, leaving 20 bases between them. CDR3 amino acids: CSARVSGLSEAIYF. CDR3 nucleotide sequence: TGCAGTGCTAGGGTGTCGGGACTCTCCGAGGCCATATATTTT.

About this clonotype itself: This sequence may be a read error, since a much larger clone differs from it by one base. The chain uses TRBV10-3 and TRBJ1-1, with D unresolved. Germline values: CDR1 ENHRY, CDR2 SYGVKD. The CDR3 spans 13 residues. The DNA for the CDR3 is TGTACCAGCACGCGGAATAGAGACACTGAAGCTTTCTTT. Amino acids: CTSTRNRDTEAFF.

This clonotype has ten or more counts. V and J are TRBV19 and TRBJ1-6; D remains ambiguous. The CDR3 spans 16 residues. The germline V and J ends were trimmed by 3 bases and 8 bases, with 17 bases remaining between them. CDR1 LNHDA and CDR2 SQIVND come from the germline V gene (reference sequence). Written as DNA, the CDR3 is TGTGCCAGTAGTATCGGAGCCACCGATCAGCATTCACCCCTCCACTTT. Its protein is CASSIGATDQHSPLHF.